This TCR beta chain appears in the sequencing data of a study of shared clonotypes between healthy human individuals. Study summary: The plates for each donor numbered three CD4 naive, three CD4 memory, two CD8 naive and one CD8 memory.

Study-wide results and limits: Despite large depth, sorted-subset datasets appeared incompletely sequenced.

Several immunoSEQ 96-well plates shared each subset's DNA, each plate a replicate. Using immunoSEQ multiplex PCR, the repertoire was profiled, and TCRdb retains in-frame clones only, with some absent. Of about 2,100,000 clones in the sample, under 95% were seen once. This clone is a singleton in its sample. Its antigen remains unknown. CDR1 SGHNT and CDR2 YYREEE come from the germline V gene (reference sequence). Losses at the gene ends were 0 bases for V and 7 bases for J; bases not matched to a gene: 5. The CDR3 consists of 14 residues. The naive CD8 fraction comprised CD45RO-negative cells positively selected for CCR7 and excluded terminally differentiated effector memory CD45RA+ cells.

This rearrangement joins TRBV5-4 to TRBJ2-7; the match to TRBD1 covers 9 bases. The material sequenced was naive CD8+ T cells from PBMCs. The receptor was isolated from a man aged 18 to 30 in good health. Some clones in this sample may be carry-over from other donors' samples. CDR3 nucleotide sequence: TGTGCCAGCAGCTTGGAACAGGGGGCCCGGGAGCAGTACTTC. Its translation: CASSLEQGAREQYF. Supplemented by reference TRBV5-4 and TRBJ2-7, the full variable domain reads ETGVTQSPTHLIKTRGQQVTLRCSSQSGHNTVSWYQQALGQGPQFIFQYYREEENGRGNFPPRFSGLQFPNYSSELNVNALELDDSALYLCASSLEQGAREQYFGPGTRLTVT.